This T cell receptor beta chain is from a study of cytomegalovirus exposure and HLA in healthy donors (dated by TCRdb to about 2017). With respect to the entire study: According to an earlier analysis of 550 to 750 of the donors, about 170 million T cells yielded some 110 million unique TCR beta sequences and approximately 300 Gb of sequence data. About 300 gigabases of sequencing data and approximately 85 million unique TCR sequences were included in an early release covering 550 to 650 HLA-typed donors. Among the roughly 370 genotyped donors, 81% belonged to the genetic ancestry cluster associated with self-reported Caucasian donors. The study aimed to test whether signatures of past pathogen exposure could be identified by cataloging public T cell receptors. The study profiled the T cell repertoires of about 720 subjects by immunosequencing and related them to cytomegalovirus serostatus. A separate validation cohort of over a hundred different subjects was used in addition to the approximately 700-subject first cohort. High-throughput TCR immunosequencing, statistical association of individual TCRs with disease status, and machine learning were combined to predict cytomegalovirus infection status. A later analysis re-analyzed previously published TCR beta repertoires from 660 or so donors and added high-resolution HLA genotyping to study TCR occurrence patterns. Rather than using new phenotypic data, the later analysis identified candidate immune exposures from TCR beta sequences and from how often those sequences occurred across donors. To decide whether each TCR beta V gene segment behaved as functional or pseudogenic, an earlier analysis of some 580 of the donors relied on high-throughput TCR beta sequencing. Donor age, sex, ethnicity and CMV serostatus were compiled together with the repertoire data. Genome-wide SNP genotypes for about 65% of the roughly 670 donors were used in a later genetic analysis, which treated that subset as a discovery cohort. All discovery cohort repertoires had been generated using a single sequencing platform. Class I and class II HLA loci were covered by the typing at four-digit resolution. Typing coverage varied by locus: roughly 629-630 donors for A, B, C, DRB1 and DQB1; approximately 500 for DQA1; more than 600 for DPA1; under 490 for DPB1. Several DR-DQ haplotypes were handled as single units for association and clustering because linkage in the cohort was strong. On average, roughly 240,000 unique TCR beta nucleotide sequences were sequenced per donor among some 420 genotyped donors of the cohort, with 15% to 20% of those sequences being non-productive.

The paper's findings and limits, for the study overall: HLA typing was unavailable for some donors at each locus, so association tests used only the typed subset. Most TCR sequences were seen in very few donors, while some public TCRs were found in many individuals. In a later analysis, several top co-occurrence clusters were reported to appear linked to parvovirus B19, influenza, CMV and Epstein-Barr virus. According to a later genetic analysis, donors in an Asian-associated ancestry cluster had fewer N-insertions in productive TCRs than the approximately 650-donor mean. A cluster of highly shared sequence variants was judged likely to represent a technical artifact of the sequencing pipeline. In an earlier analysis of approximately 590 of the donors, most TCR beta V segments were observed in productive rearrangements about 87% or about 30% of the time, broadly matching IMGT annotations. This cohort had only TCR beta chains sequenced, and the lack of alpha or paired-chain data limited which features could be detected. Specific HLA alleles were associated with 16,951 TCR beta sequences at a false discovery rate of 0.05 in a later analysis. Because counts were too low, more than 15 rarely observed V segments, including chromosome 9 orphons, were excluded from the earlier analysis of under 650 of the donors. In a later analysis, HLA-associated TCR beta chains showed more clonal expansion and lower generation probabilities than non-associated chains that were equally common. Some IMGT-functional V segments, including TRBV6-2 and TRBV6-3, could not be told apart with the 87-base-pair reads, so those segments were excluded. The only immune exposure information available for the cohort was CMV serostatus. The authors suggested that the approach could potentially be generalized to other disease states and immunological phenotypes. In the study, 150 to 200 TCR beta chains were listed as associated with cytomegalovirus. A later genetic analysis associated a missense DCLRE1C variant with V-gene and J-gene trimming of TCR beta chains, and an independent cohort replicated the association. In vitro tests confirmed that a few of the cytomegalovirus-associated TCR beta chains recognize cytomegalovirus antigens. In both the original and validation cohorts, the classifier was reported to diagnose cytomegalovirus status with high specificity and sensitivity. Most CMV-associated TCR beta chains appeared to be HLA-restricted in a later analysis, and the HLA associations seemed to be driven largely by CMV exposure. Linkage disequilibrium might explain the correlated functional status among segregating V segments, but an unknown experimental factor could not be excluded. A later analysis found that TCR association rates varied across HLA loci, with DRB1 alleles showing the most associated TCRs and HLA-C alleles the fewest. When HLA alleles, especially DR and DQ, strongly co-occurred, TCR associations were difficult to assign to individual alleles. A further reported finding was that TCR beta sequences accurately predicted the HLA-A and HLA-B alleles for most subjects in the first cohort. Presence/absence analyses assumed roughly uniform sequencing depth across donors, an assumption that may not hold.

The library was produced with the immunoSEQ multiplex PCR assay. For the multiplex PCR, a mixture combining 60 forward primers for TCR Vbeta segments and 13 reverse primers for TCR Jbeta segments was used. The CDR3 region of rearranged TCR beta genes was amplified from genomic DNA with a multiplex PCR assay. The amplified TCR beta libraries were sequenced on the Illumina HiSeq System as 87-base-pair reads. The published analysis was carried out like this. A later analysis counted about 80 million unique TCR beta chains across the 550 to 700 repertoires, and 10 million to 11 million of these chains were shared by at least two donors. A nearest-neighbor algorithm error-corrected the raw reads and collapsed the reads into unique sequences, merging closely related sequences to remove PCR and sequencing errors. Alignment of CDR3 sequences to IMGT reference sequences was used to assign V, D and J gene segments. For a sequence to be retained, a match of at least six nucleotides was required to both a V gene segment and a J gene segment. Rearrangements were called productive when the CDR3 lacked stop codons and stayed in frame with V and J; all others were non-productive. CDR3 was defined by IMGT convention, running from the second conserved V-encoded cysteine to the conserved J-encoded phenylalanine. Sequences without an unambiguous match to a single V gene segment were excluded from the earlier analysis of 587 of the donors. In an earlier analysis of some 590 of the donors, V segments were called functional above 56.7% productive rearrangements and were called segregating when the between-donor standard deviation exceeded 5%. To diagnose cytomegalovirus status from the catalog of TCR beta chain sequences, a statistical classification framework was built. A later analysis assigned V and J genes by comparing TCR nucleotide sequences with IMGT/GENE-DB human TR gene sequences. Using the TCRdist pipeline, a later analysis assigned CDR3 sequences along with most-parsimonious VDJ recombination scenarios. In a later analysis, every TCR beta chain was defined by the combination of its CDR3 amino acid sequence and its V-gene family, and reads without a unique V-gene family were dropped. In a later analysis, around 600 highly shared, low-generation-probability nucleotide sequences were removed to address suspected cross-contamination and a sequencing artifact. For each public chain, a later analysis derived a clonal expansion index from normalized ranks of inferred template counts within each repertoire. In a later analysis, generation probabilities were computed using a VDJ recombination model fitted to out-of-frame rearrangements, and the results were checked against IGoR. In a later analysis, hypergeometric tests were used to score TCR-TCR, TCR-HLA and TCR-CMV co-occurrence, with a repertoire-size bias correction applied to TCR pairs. False discovery rates were estimated in a later analysis by permuting HLA or CMV assignments 20 times. In a later analysis, co-occurring TCRs were grouped using DBSCAN, and TCRdist sequence similarity was added for clustering within HLA-allele-positive subsets. Repertoires with fewer than 30,000 or more than 120,000 public chains, plus five repertoires with anomalous nucleotide sharing, were excluded from co-occurrence clustering. TCRdb holds this immuneACCESS table with in-frame rearrangements only. Some clones are missing; in checked studies, unresolved V genes explain under half, and the rest has no known cause. That table furnishes V, J and clone size, whereas the DNA furnished D and trimming. The sample profile shows some 120,000 clones; around 10% of them were found once. The leading ten clones occupy less than 4% of the sample.

The germline V gene sets CDR1 to SGHTA and CDR2 to FQGNSA. V drops 3 bases and J drops 6 bases, leaving 15 bases in between. The CDR3 starts with the cysteine, ends with the phenylalanine, and has 14 residues. Of the read, only the CDR3 DNA is kept; its 42 bases are in frame from base 1. On this clone: Its antigen remains undetermined. Base quality data are lacking; no much larger clone is found one base away.

The cohort comprised 670 or so healthy bone marrow donors. At the time of sampling, all cohort members were nominally healthy, though unrecorded immune exposures were likely present. The donor tested CMV seronegative and was one of the 352 seronegative cohort members. A peripheral blood sample was provided by each donor, and peripheral blood mononuclear cells were used for TCR beta sequencing. The Qiagen DNeasy Blood Extraction Kit was used to extract genomic DNA from the blood cell samples. The material sequenced was PBMCs. The TCR originated in a man aged 25-45 years in good health and CMV-seronegative. This chain joins TRBV7-2 to TRBJ2-7; possibly the D gene is TRBD1, per 5 matching bases. In nucleotides, the sequence is TGTGCCAGCAGCTTCTCAGGGTTTGGGTCCGAGCAGTACTTC. Translated, it gives CASSFSGFGSEQYF. The reference TRBV7-2 and TRBJ2-7 proteins fill in what lies around the CDR3, so the full variable domain reads GAGVSQSPSNKVTEKGKDVELRCDPISGHTALYWYRQSLGQGLEFLIYFQGNSAPDKSGLPSDRFSAERTGGSVSTLTIQRTQQEDSAVYLCASSFSGFGSEQYFGPGTRLTVT.